The text below deals with one T cell receptor (beta chain). As yet, its antigen is unknown. The sample originates from a study of vaccination and CD4 T cells after COVID-19. Study-wide background: Spike peptides, overlapping and drawn from SARS-CoV-2, HCoV-NL63, HCoV-OC43 and HCoV-229E, were used to stimulate cells. Cultures that served as controls received a CEFX pool, an HIV-1 Nef pool, or no peptide.

The sample's treatment: roughly ten-day PBMC culture with coronavirus spike peptide pools or control peptides (ViraFEST assay). ViraFEST relied on peptide pools to expand antigen-specific T cells; the TCRs were sequenced afterward. V shed 1 base and J shed 2 bases, with 15 bases lying between them. The germline CDR1 and CDR2 sequences are SGHRS and YFSETQ. The CDR3 is 16 amino acids. Sequencing of the DNA from cultured CD4+ T cells was carried out with the Oncomine TCR Beta short-read assay. Cultured CD4+ T cells were the source of extracted genomic DNA. Each CDR3 protein is one row after TCRdb ran MiXCR on the PCR reads. Seen here are roughly 26,000 distinct CDR3 sequences, around three fifths observed once, and the top ten hold about 4.9%.

This chain links TRBV5-1 with TRBJ1-2, with D tentatively TRBD1 (6 bases). The source material was CD4+ T cells from blood, cultured in vitro. This TCR derives from a human donor who had recovered from COVID-19. The CDR3, as DNA: TGCGCCAGCAGCTTGACAGGGTCAGCGGCGAACTATGGCTACACCTTC. This gives the protein CASSLTGSAANYGYTF.